The clone carrying this T cell receptor beta chain appeared many times. Its antigen is still unknown. The data were taken from a study of human T cells and chemical hapten exposure. Study-wide points: Expanded TCRs formed significantly more large CDR3 similarity clusters than controls.

TCRdb re-called the RACE reads with MiXCR, one entry per CDR3 protein. The sample gives 71,000 or so distinct CDR3 sequences, 9.8% of which show up once; less than 4% is in the top ten. The time point was: patch test 1, 2 weeks after DPC sensitization. As to treatment: therapeutic diphenylcyclopropenone sensitization with weekly scalp DPC. Germline CDR1 and CDR2: KGHSH and LQKENI. This CDR3 is 15 amino acids long. V was cut by 3 bases and J by 1 base, with 12 bases left in between. The sample consisted of whole blood, taken in connection with sensitization to the hapten diphenylcyclopropenone (DPC). The V gene is TRBV18, the J gene TRBJ1-1; D is perhaps TRBD1 (5 bases). The TCR originated in a woman in her thirties or forties with alopecia areata. Some clones in this sample may be carry-over from other donors' samples. CDR3: CASSPRSGENTEAFF. CDR3 nucleotide sequence: TGTGCCAGCTCACCTCGGTCGGGGGAGAACACTGAAGCTTTCTTT.